The present TCR beta chain was sequenced within a study of shared clonotypes between healthy human individuals. V was clipped by 4 bases and J by 5 bases, with 18 bases between them. Germline values: CDR1 MNHEY, CDR2 SMNVEV (reference sequence). The CDR3 runs to 15 residues. Measured with immunoSEQ multiplex PCR; TCRdb has only the in-frame clones, and not every one. This repertoire shows approximately 1,000,000 clones, approximately 80% found once; its top ten account for approximately 0.56%. In this sample, this clone turned up a few times. The source material was memory CD4+ T cells from PBMCs. The subset: CD45RA-negative fraction. The chain couples TRBV27 to TRBJ2-7; weak D call: TRBD1 (5 bases). The TCR sequence derives from a man aged 18 to 35 in good health. Some clones in this sample may be carry-over from other donors' samples. CDR3 nucleotides: TGTGCCAGCAGTTATTACGCTCGACAGCCTCACGAGCAGTACTTC. Protein: CASSYYARQPHEQYF.